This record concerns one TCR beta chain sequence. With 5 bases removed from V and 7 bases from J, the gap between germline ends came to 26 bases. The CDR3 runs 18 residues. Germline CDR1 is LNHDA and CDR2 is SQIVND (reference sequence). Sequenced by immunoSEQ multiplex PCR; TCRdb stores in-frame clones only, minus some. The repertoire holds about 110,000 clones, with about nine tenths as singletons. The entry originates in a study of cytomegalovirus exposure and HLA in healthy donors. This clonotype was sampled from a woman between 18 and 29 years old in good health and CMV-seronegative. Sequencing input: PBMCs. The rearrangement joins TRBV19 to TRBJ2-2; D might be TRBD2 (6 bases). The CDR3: CASSPSLGTGNKIGELFF. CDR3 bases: TGTGCCAGTAGTCCCTCCTTAGGGACTGGCAATAAGATCGGGGAGCTGTTTTTT.